This T cell receptor beta chain emerged from a study of blood T cell repertoires in COVID-19 (dated by TCRdb to the early 2020s). As for the study more broadly: Collaborator samples came from the United States, Italy and Spain and covered acute and convalescent phases of COVID-19. Samples came from the ongoing ImmuneRACE study (first 160 participants) plus 1,254 subjects from 6 global collaborators. Where available, HLA class I and class II types were taken from metadata supplied by the sample provider and were not determined by assay-based typing. A freely available public database, intended as a resource for researchers studying the immune response to SARS-CoV-2, is where the repertoires were released. The dataset comprised deeply sampled blood TCRbeta repertoires from subjects exposed to, actively infected with, or recovered from COVID-19. The prospective study material was composed of cDNA or gDNA derived from T cells, B-cell-depleted T cells, or PBMCs. A de-identified subject ID, COVID-19 status, age in years and sex were almost always included in the sample metadata. Points the paper makes about the study in general: How much clinical and demographic metadata was included differed by source and by participant, and the metadata was provided uncurated.

A word on this clone: The target of this receptor is not known. No base qualities exist here, and no much larger clone lies one base off it.

The trim is 0 bases for V and 5 bases for J, with a gap of 7 bases between the germline ends. From a lookup of the germline V gene, CDR1 and CDR2 are LGHNA and YSLEER. The CDR3 contains 13 residues, cysteine and phenylalanine counted. Only the CDR3 portion is preserved as DNA: 39 bases, with reading frame beginning at the first base. Whole blood was collected in K2EDTA tubes by collaborating institutions according to the institutions' own protocols. Collaborator samples were shipped for TCRbeta analysis as frozen whole blood, isolated PBMCs, or DNA extracted from either sample type. The immunoSEQ Assay, a bias-controlled multiplex PCR, was used to amplify TCRbeta CDR3 regions from genomic DNA. The original pipeline was this. The number of nucleated cells in each sample was estimated from the amplification of reference gene primers within the assay. Sequence reads were collapsed and filtered to measure the absolute abundance of every unique TCRbeta CDR3 rearrangement. Productive Simpson clonality was computed per sample as the square root of Simpson's diversity index over productive rearrangements. TCRdb's version of the immuneACCESS table is confined to in-frame rearrangements and falls short of the full clone set. An unresolved V gene accounts for under half of the shortfall where checked; the remainder is of unknown origin. V and J calls and clone size are those listed in that table; D and trimming were worked out from the DNA. The sample table records about 90,000 clones; 75% to 90% of these occur just once. Of the sample, approximately 31% is held by the ten largest clones.

Sequences were obtained from peripheral blood. This TCR derives from a woman over 75 with active or convalescent COVID-19. The chain joins TRBV4-3 to TRBJ1-1; confidence is insufficient to name the D gene. CDR3 reads: CASSQEKRTEAFF. The sequence in DNA is TGCGCCAGCAGCCAAGAAAAGAGGACTGAAGCTTTCTTT.